Listed below are T cell receptor beta chains from one sample, sequenced in a study of shared clonotypes between healthy human individuals. Profiling relied on immunoSEQ multiplex PCR, and the TCRdb table lists in-frame clones only, not all of them. The top ten hold approximately 0.4% of the sample, which has fewer than 1.6 million clones, roughly 98.5% seen once. The sample taken for sequencing was naive CD4+ T cells sorted from blood. The source is a man aged 25 to 40 in good health. Each CDR3 is given with its conserved first and last residue. The D gene is left open where the match is weak. Some rows mark clone size as missing; the rest say once, few, many or name a class of expanded clone.

j_call,d_call,v_call,clone_size,cdr3_aa,cdr3_nt
TRBJ2-3,.,TRBV9,.,CASSVDSGTDTQYF,TGTGCCAGCAGCGTAGATTCTGGGACAGATACGCAGTATTTT
TRBJ2-7,.,TRBV28,.,CASSGPQGNPRNEQYF,TGTGCCAGCAGTGGGCCGCAAGGGAATCCCAGGAACGAGCAGTACTTC
TRBJ2-3,TRBD2,TRBV28,.,CASSLGKTSGRAYTDTQYF,TGTGCCAGCAGTTTAGGAAAGACTAGCGGGAGGGCCTACACAGATACGCAGTATTTT
TRBJ2-1,.,TRBV7-9,.,CASSLRREPGYNEQFF,TGTGCCAGCAGCTTACGTCGGGAGCCTGGTTACAATGAGCAGTTCTTC
TRBJ2-3,.,TRBV2,.,CASSERVRTDTQYF,TGTGCCAGCAGTGAGAGGGTCCGCACAGATACGCAGTATTTT
TRBJ2-3,.,TRBV14,.,CASSQDRAASTDTQYF,TGTGCCAGCAGCCAAGATCGAGCGGCGAGCACAGATACGCAGTATTTT
TRBJ2-5,TRBD1,TRBV5-1,.,CASSRTTGSETQYF,TGCGCCAGCAGCCGAACGACAGGGTCAGAGACCCAGTACTTC
TRBJ2-5,TRBD2,TRBV6-1,.,CASSVGLATNQETQYF,TGTGCCAGCAGTGTTGGACTAGCAACAAACCAAGAGACCCAGTACTTC
TRBJ2-5,.,TRBV5-1,.,CASSFGLGETQYF,TGCGCCAGCAGCTTCGGTCTGGGGGAGACCCAGTACTTC
TRBJ2-7,TRBD1,TRBV2,.,CASREPGQDSYEQYF,TGTGCCAGCAGGGAACCGGGACAGGACTCCTACGAGCAGTACTTC
TRBJ2-2,.,TRBV9,.,CASSGSASPNTGELFF,TGTGCCAGCAGCGGATCGGCTTCCCCGAACACCGGGGAGCTGTTTTTT
TRBJ2-7,TRBD2,TRBV7-2,few,CASSLASGSSYEQYF,TGTGCCAGCAGCTTAGCTAGCGGGAGCTCCTACGAGCAGTACTTC
TRBJ2-7,.,TRBV6-6,.,CASSRDQTYEQYF,TGTGCCAGCAGTCGGGACCAAACCTACGAGCAGTACTTC
TRBJ1-2,.,TRBV19,.,CASSSMGSENYGYTF,TGTGCCAGTAGTAGTATGGGATCCGAGAACTATGGCTACACCTTC
TRBJ1-4,.,TRBV28,once,CASYGAGDEKLFF,TGTGCCAGCTACGGGGCAGGGGATGAAAAACTGTTTTTT
TRBJ2-7,.,TRBV11-2,.,CASRSYRVSYEQYF,TGTGCCAGCAGATCGTACAGGGTCTCCTACGAGCAGTACTTC
TRBJ2-1,.,TRBV7-7,.,CASSQSVYNEQFF,TGTGCCAGCAGTCAAAGCGTGTACAATGAGCAGTTCTTC
TRBJ2-6,.,TRBV10-3,.,CAITKGESSGANVLTF,TGTGCCATCACCAAGGGGGAAAGCTCTGGGGCCAACGTCCTGACTTTC
TRBJ1-5,.,TRBV2,.,CASSGGQRNQPQHF,TGTGCCAGCAGTGGGGGCCAGCGCAATCAGCCCCAGCATTTT
TRBJ1-1,TRBD1,TRBV6-5,.,CASSPTTPGTGHFF,TGTGCCAGCAGCCCCACTACCCCCGGGACAGGGCATTTCTTT
TRBJ2-3,TRBD1,TRBV19,.,CASSPDRPGADTQYF,TGTGCCAGTAGTCCGGACAGGCCCGGGGCAGATACGCAGTATTTT
TRBJ2-4,.,TRBV11-2,.,CASSLGKVSKNIQYF,TGTGCCAGCAGCTTAGGGAAGGTTAGCAAAAACATTCAGTACTTC
TRBJ1-2,TRBD1,TRBV19,.,CASSLQGDYGYTF,TGTGCCAGTAGCCTCCAGGGGGACTATGGCTACACCTTC
TRBJ1-5,TRBD1,TRBV2,.,CASSDSGQGVGQPQHF,TGTGCCAGCAGTGACTCAGGGCAGGGGGTGGGTCAGCCCCAGCATTTT
TRBJ1-5,.,TRBV5-1,.,CASSLTGQGSNQPQHF,TGCGCCAGCAGCTTGACAGGCCAGGGGAGCAATCAGCCCCAGCATTTT
TRBJ2-7,.,TRBV6-5,once,CASSPLPGASYEQYF,TGTGCCAGCAGTCCGCTGCCGGGGGCTTCCTACGAGCAGTACTTC
TRBJ2-7,.,TRBV5-6,once,CASSLTPDRFSSYEQYF,TGTGCCAGCAGCTTAACGCCAGACAGGTTCAGCTCCTACGAGCAGTACTTC
TRBJ2-7,.,TRBV11-2,.,CASSPDFNSYEQYF,TGTGCCAGCAGCCCCGACTTCAACTCCTACGAGCAGTACTTC
TRBJ1-1,.,TRBV18,.,CASSLGGGMNTEAFF,TGTGCCAGCTCACTTGGGGGCGGGATGAACACTGAAGCTTTCTTT
TRBJ2-2,.,TRBV27,.,CASSFGLARSGELFF,TGTGCCAGCAGTTTTGGGCTAGCGAGATCCGGGGAGCTGTTTTTT
TRBJ2-3,.,TRBV6-6,.,CASSYTRTGTDTQYF,TGTGCCAGCAGTTACACCAGGACAGGCACAGATACGCAGTATTTT
TRBJ2-5,.,TRBV5-4,.,CASSLGGFQETQYF,TGTGCCAGCAGCTTGGGAGGATTTCAAGAGACCCAGTACTTC
TRBJ2-1,TRBD2,TRBV27,.,CASSKLVLAGRNEQFF,TGTGCCAGCAGTAAACTCGTACTAGCGGGTCGGAATGAGCAGTTCTTC
TRBJ2-1,TRBD2,TRBV4-1,.,CASSTEMGRGEQFF,TGCGCCAGCAGTACGGAGATGGGGAGGGGTGAGCAGTTCTTC
TRBJ2-3,.,TRBV20-1,.,CSARVRDTQYF,TGCAGTGCTAGAGTACGGGATACGCAGTATTTT
TRBJ2-5,TRBD2,TRBV5-4,.,CASSLEPRTSGRGETQYF,TGTGCCAGCAGCTTGGAACCTAGGACTAGCGGGAGGGGAGAGACCCAGTACTTC
TRBJ1-5,TRBD1,TRBV30,.,CAWGDRGGNQPQHF,TGTGCCTGGGGGGACAGGGGCGGCAATCAGCCCCAGCATTTT
TRBJ2-7,.,TRBV29-1,.,CSVAGLGLREQYF,TGCAGCGTTGCAGGGTTAGGCCTTCGAGAGCAGTACTTC
TRBJ2-1,.,TRBV11-2,.,CASSTYNSSYNEQFF,TGTGCCAGCAGCACGTATAACAGCTCCTACAATGAGCAGTTCTTC
TRBJ2-5,.,TRBV27,.,CASSGWGETQYF,TGTGCCAGCAGTGGCTGGGGAGAGACCCAGTACTTC
TRBJ2-3,.,TRBV5-4,once,CASDLFPSTDTQYF,TGTGCCAGCGACCTTTTCCCTAGCACAGATACGCAGTATTTT
TRBJ2-7,.,TRBV5-1,.,CASSLLQASSYEQYF,TGCGCCAGCAGCTTGTTACAGGCGAGCTCCTACGAGCAGTACTTC
TRBJ1-5,.,TRBV7-8,.,CASSRGLAGSNQPQHF,TGTGCCAGCAGCCGGGGGCTGGCAGGGAGCAATCAGCCCCAGCATTTT